Presented here are 10 T cell receptor beta chains from one specimen sequenced in a study of T cells after yellow fever vaccination. TCRdb fed the 5' RACE reads into MiXCR, producing one record per CDR3 protein. Of 200,000 to 250,000 distinct CDR3 sequences listed, 3% to 4% were seen once; the top ten hold approximately 3.5%. Sequencing was performed on CD4+ T cells sorted from PBMCs, taken 10 days after the yellow fever booster vaccination. These receptors were collected from a man between 18 and 29 years old who received the YFV17D yellow fever vaccine.

Many counts were recorded for this clonotype. V usage is TRBV4-3 and J usage is TRBJ1-4; 7 bases line up with TRBD1. Trimming removed 1 base from V and 8 bases from J; junction bases left unmatched: 7. Germline CDR1 reads LGHNA; CDR2 reads YSLEER. The CDR3 contains 15 residues. CDR3 coding DNA: TGCGCCAGCAGCCAAGGACAGGGAGGAGACGAAAAACTGTTTTTT. This translates into CASSQGQGGDEKLFF.

This clonotype has ten or more counts. The chain is built from TRBV7-3 and TRBJ1-1; D unclear. Trimming took 4 bases from V and 3 from J, leaving 12 bases between them. Germline lookup yields CDR1 SGHTA and CDR2 FQGTGA. This CDR3 has 14 amino acids. CDR3 loop: CASSSIGWDTEAFF. DNA for the CDR3: TGTGCCAGCAGCTCGATAGGGTGGGACACTGAAGCTTTCTTT.

The V and J genes are TRBV20-1 and TRBJ2-5; the D is unclear. Germline loops: CDR1 DFQATT, CDR2 SNEGSKA (reference sequence). V lost 6 bases to trimming and J lost 2 bases, with 13 bases between them. This CDR3 contains 13 residues. The CDR3 region is CSASKYLQETQYF. The CDR3 DNA reads TGCAGTGCCAGCAAGTACTTACAAGAGACCCAGTACTTC.

Many counts were recorded for this clonotype. The rearrangement joins TRBV20-1 to TRBJ2-1; 13 bases map to TRBD2. CDR3 length: 17 amino acids. The germline V gene has CDR1 DFQATT and CDR2 SNEGSKA (reference sequence). V shed 3 bases, J shed 4 bases, and the junction held 9 bases outside the gene matches. The CDR3 sequence: CSARDNPGLAGYNEQFF. The CDR3 DNA reads TGCAGTGCTAGGGACAACCCGGGACTAGCGGGGTACAATGAGCAGTTCTTC.

This clonotype was observed at least ten times. The J gene is TRBJ2-2, the V gene TRBV5-1, with D possibly being TRBD1 or TRBD2 (6 bases each). CDR1 and CDR2 from the germline V gene are SGHRS and YFSETQ. The CDR3 has 15 residues. Trimming removed 3 bases at V and 4 bases at J, with 13 bases between. The CDR3, as DNA: TGCGCCAGCAGCTCTATTGAGGGGGGCACCGGGGAGCTGTTTTTT. Translated: CASSSIEGGTGELFF.

At least ten counts were recorded for this clonotype. The chain recombines TRBV5-1 with TRBJ2-3, with D unclear. The V end was cut by 0 bases, the J end by 0 bases, with 8 bases between. Germline-derived CDR1 and CDR2 are SGHRS and YFSETQ. The CDR3 is 15 residues long. The CDR3 loop reads CASSLVSSSTDTQYF. As DNA, the CDR3 is TGCGCCAGCAGCTTGGTGAGCTCTAGCACAGATACGCAGTATTTT.

This clonotype was detected ten times or more. The chain has TRBV7-2 and TRBJ1-1, with D perhaps TRBD1 (6 bases). The CDR3 covers 15 residues. Germline loops: CDR1 SGHTA, CDR2 FQGNSA. The V and J ends lost 5 bases and 4 bases respectively, with 17 bases between them. CDR3 protein: CASSRRDTRGTEAFF. CDR3 DNA sequence: TGTGCCAGCAGCCGGAGGGACACCCGGGGCACTGAAGCTTTCTTT.

This clonotype was seen at least ten times. J is TRBJ2-3 and V is TRBV24-1; D may be TRBD2 (6 bases). V lost 9 bases and J 0 bases, leaving 15 bases between the germline ends. CDR1 and CDR2 (germline): KGHDR, SFDVKD. The CDR3 covers 15 residues. CDR3: CATRPRGTSTDTQYF. The CDR3 DNA reads TGTGCCACCCGCCCTCGCGGGACTAGCACAGATACGCAGTATTTT.

The sample holds a few counts of this clonotype. This sequence joins TRBV12-3 or TRBV12-4 and TRBJ2-7, with 13 nucleotides matching TRBD2. The CDR3 sequence is 18 residues long. Germline trimming cut 5 bases from V and 0 bases from J; bases unmatched to any gene: 10. The CDR3 reads CASSLRLAGGRLSYEQYF. The DNA for the CDR3 is TGTGCCAGCAGTCTCAGACTAGCGGGGGGCCGGCTCTCCTACGAGCAGTACTTC.

This clonotype was recorded a few times. The chain uses TRBV10-3 and TRBJ1-2; TRBD1 matches at 7 bases. J gave up 5 bases and V 5 bases, and 8 bases lay outside the gene matches. Germline CDR1 and CDR2: ENHRY and SYGVKD. The CDR3 is 14 amino acids. This chain's CDR3 is CAISPSGTEYGYTF. DNA for the CDR3: TGTGCCATCAGTCCTTCCGGGACAGAATATGGCTACACCTTC.